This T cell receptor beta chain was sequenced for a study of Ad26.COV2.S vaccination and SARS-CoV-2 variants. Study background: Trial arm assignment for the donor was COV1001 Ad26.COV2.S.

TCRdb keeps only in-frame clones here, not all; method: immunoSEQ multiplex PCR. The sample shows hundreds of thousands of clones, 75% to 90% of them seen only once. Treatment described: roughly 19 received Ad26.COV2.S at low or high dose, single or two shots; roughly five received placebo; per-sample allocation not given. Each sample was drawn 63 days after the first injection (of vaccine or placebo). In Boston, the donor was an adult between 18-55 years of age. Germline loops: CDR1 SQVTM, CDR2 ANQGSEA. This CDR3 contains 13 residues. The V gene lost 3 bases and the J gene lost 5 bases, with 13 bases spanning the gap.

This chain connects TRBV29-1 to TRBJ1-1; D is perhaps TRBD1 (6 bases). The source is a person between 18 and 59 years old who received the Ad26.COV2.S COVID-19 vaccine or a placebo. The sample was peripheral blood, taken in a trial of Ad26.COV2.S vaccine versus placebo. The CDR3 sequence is CSVEEPRGTEAFF. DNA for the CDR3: TGCAGCGTTGAGGAACCTAGGGGGACTGAAGCTTTCTTT.